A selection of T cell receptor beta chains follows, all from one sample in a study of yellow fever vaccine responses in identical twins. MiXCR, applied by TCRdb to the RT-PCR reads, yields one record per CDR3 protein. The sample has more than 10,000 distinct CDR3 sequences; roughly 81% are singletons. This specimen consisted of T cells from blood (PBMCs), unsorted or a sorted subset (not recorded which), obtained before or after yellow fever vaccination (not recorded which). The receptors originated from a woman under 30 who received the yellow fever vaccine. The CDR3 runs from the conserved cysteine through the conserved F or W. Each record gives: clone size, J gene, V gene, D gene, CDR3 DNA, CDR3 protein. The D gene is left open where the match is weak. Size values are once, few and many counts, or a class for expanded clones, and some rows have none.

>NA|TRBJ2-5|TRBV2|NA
TGTGCCAGCAGTGAAGAAGCTAGACTAGGAGAGACCCAGTACTTC
CASSEEARLGETQYF
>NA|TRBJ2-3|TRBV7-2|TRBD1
TGTGCCAGCAGCTTGTCCGGGACAGGCACAGATACGCAGTATTTT
CASSLSGTGTDTQYF
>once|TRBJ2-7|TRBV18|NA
TGTGCCAGCTCACCAAAAGGGAGGCGGCACGAGCAGTACTTC
CASSPKGRRHEQYF
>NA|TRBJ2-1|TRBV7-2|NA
TGTGCCAGCAGCTTAGCTGAGAACTCCTACAATGAGCAGTTCTTC
CASSLAENSYNEQFF
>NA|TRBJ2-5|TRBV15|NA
TGTGCCACCAGCAGAGATTCCGGGGGCCCCCAAGAGACCCAGTACTTC
CATSRDSGGPQETQYF
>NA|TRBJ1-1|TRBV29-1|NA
TGCAGCGTGCCGGTGGGGGCCACTGAAGCTTTCTTT
CSVPVGATEAFF
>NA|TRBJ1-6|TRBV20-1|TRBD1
TGCAGTGCAGGGACAGAATATAATTCACCCCTCCACTTT
CSAGTEYNSPLHF
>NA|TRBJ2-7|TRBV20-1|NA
TGCAGTGCTAGAGGGGATTCCTACGAGCAGTACTTC
CSARGDSYEQYF
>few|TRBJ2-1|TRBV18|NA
TGTGCCAGCTCACGTTCAGGGGACTCCTACAATGAGCAGTTCTTC
CASSRSGDSYNEQFF
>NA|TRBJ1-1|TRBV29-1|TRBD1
TGCAGCGTTGAACCCCAGGGGGCCACTGAAGCTTTCTTT
CSVEPQGATEAFF
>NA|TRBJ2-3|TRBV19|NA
TGTGCCAGTAGTAGGGATGGGGATACGCAGTATTTT
CASSRDGDTQYF
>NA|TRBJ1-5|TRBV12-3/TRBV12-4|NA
TGTGCCAGCAGACACCTAGATAGCAATCAGCCCCAGCATTTT
CASRHLDSNQPQHF
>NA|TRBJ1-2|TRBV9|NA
TGTGCCAGCAGCGAAACCGGGACGGCTGTTAACTATGGCTACACCTTC
CASSETGTAVNYGYTF
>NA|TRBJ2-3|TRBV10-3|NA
TGTGCCATCAGTGAGCCCCCCGTGGGTGATACGCAGTATTTT
CAISEPPVGDTQYF
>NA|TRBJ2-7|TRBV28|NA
TGTGCCAGCAGGCCCCCGACTACTTCCCGCGAGCAGTACTTC
CASRPPTTSREQYF
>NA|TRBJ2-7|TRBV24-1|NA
TGTGCCACCAGTACTGAGTTTTCCTACGAGCAGTACTTC
CATSTEFSYEQYF
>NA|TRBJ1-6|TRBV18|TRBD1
TGTGCCAGCTCCCGTGACACAGGGGCCCCAGGACGGAATTCACCCCTCCACTTT
CASSRDTGAPGRNSPLHF
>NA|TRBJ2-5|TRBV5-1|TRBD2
TGCGCCAGCAGCACGGATAGCGGGAGACAGACCCAGTACTTC
CASSTDSGRQTQYF
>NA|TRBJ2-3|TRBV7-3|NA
TGTGCCAGCAGCTTAATGAAGGGGTCAGATACGCAGTATTTT
CASSLMKGSDTQYF
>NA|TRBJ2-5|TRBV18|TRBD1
TGTGCCAGCTCACCACCGGGGACAGCAGAGACCCAGTACTTC
CASSPPGTAETQYF
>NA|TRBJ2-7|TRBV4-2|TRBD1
TGTGCCAGCAGCCAAGACGGACAGGAGGATTCCTACGAGCAGTACTTC
CASSQDGQEDSYEQYF
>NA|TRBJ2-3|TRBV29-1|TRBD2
TGCAGCGTCGCCGGACTAGCGGGAGCATGGGATACGCAGTATTTT
CSVAGLAGAWDTQYF
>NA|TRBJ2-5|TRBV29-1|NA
TGCAGCGTTGATGCGGGGAACTCGATGGAGTACTTC
CSVDAGNSMEYF
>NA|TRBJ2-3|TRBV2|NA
TGTGCCAGCAGTGGGACTTTTGGCACAGATACGCAGTATTTT
CASSGTFGTDTQYF
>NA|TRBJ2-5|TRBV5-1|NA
TGCGCCAGCAGCGCGCAATCAGTCTCAGGGACCCAGTACTTC
CASSAQSVSGTQYF
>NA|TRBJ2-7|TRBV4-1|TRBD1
TGCGCCAGCAGCCAGGATAGAGGGGGCGTCTACGAGCAGTACTTC
CASSQDRGGVYEQYF
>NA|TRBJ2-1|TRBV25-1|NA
TGTGCCAGCAGTGTAGTAGGGTCCTACAATGAGCAGTTCTTC
CASSVVGSYNEQFF
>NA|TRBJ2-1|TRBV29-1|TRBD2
TGCAGCGTTGTGGTCGGGACTAGCGGCTACAATGAGCAGTTCTTC
CSVVVGTSGYNEQFF
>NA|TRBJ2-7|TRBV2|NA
TGTGCCAGCTCCGGGGACCTAAACTACGAGCAGTACTTC
CASSGDLNYEQYF
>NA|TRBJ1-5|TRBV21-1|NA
TGTGCCAGCAGCAAAGCACACCACCGACAAGGGTGGGATCAGCCCCAGCATTTT
CASSKAHHRQGWDQPQHF
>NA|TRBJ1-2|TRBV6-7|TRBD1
TGTGCCAGCAGTTACTCGCGACAGGGAAGTAGTGGCTACACCTTC
CASSYSRQGSSGYTF